Below, 29 T cell receptor beta chains from the same sample are listed, as sequenced in a study of blood T cell repertoires in COVID-19 (TCRdb year 2020). The method was the immunoSEQ multiplex PCR assay. Entries here come from immuneACCESS through TCRdb and include only in-frame sequences with V and J called. Some clones fail to appear in such tables; in the studies checked, an unresolved V gene covers under half of the shortfall, and the cause of the remainder is unknown. In all, the sample holds fewer than 250,000 clones, and around nine tenths of those were seen once. In total, the top ten clones hold roughly 0.79% of the sample. What was sequenced was peripheral blood. These receptors were taken from a man aged 25 to 40 with COVID-19, enrolled during active disease.

The chain couples TRBV11-2 to TRBJ2-4, with TRBD2 identical over 14 bases. The CDR3 is 17 amino acids. The germline V gene encodes CDR1 SGHAT and CDR2 FQNNGV. J lost 6 bases, V lost 5 bases, and 9 bases had no gene match. The CDR3 region has the DNA TGTGCCAGCAGCCCTCAGACTAGCGGGGGGGTGAGAAACATTCAGTACTTC. Protein: CASSPQTSGGVRNIQYF. Filled out from reference TRBV11-2 and TRBJ2-4, the complete variable domain reads EAGVAQSPRYKIIEKRQSVAFWCNPISGHATLYWYQQILGQGPKLLIQFQNNGVVDDSQLPKDRFSAERLKGVDSTLKIQPAKLEDSAVYLCASSPQTSGGVRNIQYFGAGTRLSVL.

This sequence joins TRBV5-1 and TRBJ2-1; 12 bases match TRBD2. The ends lost 4 bases at V and 7 bases at J; junction bases unmatched: 6. The germline V gene has CDR1 SGHRS and CDR2 YFSETQ. This CDR3 has 15 amino acids. CDR3 DNA sequence: TGCGCCAGCAGCCCCCCTAGCGGGGGGGGGAATGAGCAGTTCTTC. It codes for CASSPPSGGGNEQFF.

The chain employs TRBV5-1 and TRBJ1-3, with TRBD1 matching over 10 bases. Trimming took 0 bases from V and 6 from J; bases not matched to a gene: 0. Germline lookup yields CDR1 SGHRS and CDR2 YFSETQ. This CDR3 spans 14 amino acids. The CDR3 nucleotides read TGCGCCAGCAGCTTGGGACAGGGGGCAAACACCATATATTTT. Its translation: CASSLGQGANTIYF.

This chain links TRBV6-5 with TRBJ1-1, with D possibly matching TRBD1 (6 bases). V lost 5 bases and J 6 bases, leaving 19 bases between the germline ends. Per germline, CDR1 MNHEY and CDR2 SVGAGI. This CDR3 has 15 residues. CDR3 DNA sequence: TGTGCCAGCAGTACTACAGGGACCGGACTCGCTGAAGCTTTCTTT. Encoded protein: CASSTTGTGLAEAFF.

This clone was detected once. The chain couples TRBV5-4 to TRBJ1-3; tentatively, D is TRBD1 (5 bases). Germline loops: CDR1 SGHNT, CDR2 YYREEE (reference sequence). This CDR3 comprises 15 residues. V shed 3 bases and J shed 0 bases, with 10 bases lying between them. CDR3 bases: TGTGCCAGCAGCTGGGGGACTAGCTCTGGAAACACCATATATTTT. This gives the protein CASSWGTSSGNTIYF.

The rearrangement uses TRBV6-6 and TRBJ1-4, with 9 bases that match TRBD1. The V segment lost 8 bases and the J segment 8 bases; nucleotides outside the gene matches: 6. Germline loops: CDR1 MNHNY, CDR2 SVGAGI (reference sequence). This CDR3 is built from 13 residues. CDR3 region: CASLRDRDEKLFF. CDR3 DNA sequence: TGTGCCAGCCTTCGGGACAGGGACGAAAAACTGTTTTTT.

The genes are TRBV6-5 and TRBJ2-7, with a possible D match to TRBD1 (6 bases). Looked up from germline, CDR1 is MNHEY and CDR2 is SVGAGI. This CDR3 is 13 amino acids long. The V end lost 6 bases, the J end lost 3 bases, and 12 bases lay between the germline ends. The CDR3 region is CASSNGQHYEQYF. The CDR3 DNA follows: TGTGCCAGCAGCAACGGACAGCACTACGAGCAGTACTTC.

V and J are TRBV4-1 and TRBJ1-2; D is undetermined. The CDR3 extends over 15 amino acids. CDR1 MGHRA and CDR2 YSYEKL come from the germline V gene. Trimming took off 0 bases at V and 1 base at J, with 9 bases between the two ends. CDR3 nucleotides: TGCGCCAGCAGCCAAGATCGCGGCGATAACTATGGCTACACCTTC. Its translation is CASSQDRGDNYGYTF.

V usage is TRBV7-6 and J usage is TRBJ2-2; D may be TRBD2 (5 bases). Germline assignment: CDR1 SGHVS and CDR2 FNYEAQ. The CDR3 spans 15 residues. Trimming took 4 bases from V and 8 from J, leaving 17 bases between them. The CDR3 sequence: CASSYVGGLQGELFF. For the CDR3, the DNA is TGTGCCAGCAGCTATGTAGGCGGGCTCCAGGGGGAGCTGTTTTTT.

The gene calls are TRBV6-4 and TRBJ2-2; 12 bases match TRBD2. The CDR3 has 16 amino acids. J gave up 4 bases and V 6 bases, and 6 bases lay outside the gene matches. Germline CDR1 MRHNA, CDR2 SNTAGT. The CDR3 coding sequence is TGTGCCAGCAGACGACTAGCGGGGGTTGGCACCGGGGAGCTGTTTTTT. It specifies CASRRLAGVGTGELFF.

This clone was observed a handful of times. The rearrangement uses TRBV7-9 and TRBJ1-5; 8 nucleotides line up with TRBD1. The CDR3 length is 15 residues. Trimming removed 5 bases from V and 5 bases from J; junction bases left unmatched: 8. CDR1 is SEHNR, CDR2 FQNEAQ, per germline (reference sequence). CDR3 coding DNA: TGTGCCAGCAGCCAAGGGACGACAGGGGATCAGCCCCAGCATTTT. It codes for CASSQGTTGDQPQHF.

This clone was counted a single time. The chain is built from TRBV4-1 and TRBJ2-1, with 8 bases lining up with TRBD1. The CDR3 is made up of 15 amino acids. The trim removed 5 bases at V and 8 bases at J, leaving 11 bases unmatched. CDR1 MGHRA and CDR2 YSYEKL come from the germline V gene. The CDR3 nucleotides are TGCGCCAGCAGCATCGGACAGGGCCGTGGAGATGAGCAGTTCTTC. Translating it yields CASSIGQGRGDEQFF.

The chain joins TRBV3-1 (or the pseudogene TRBV3-2) to TRBJ1-3; D ambiguous. Germline values: CDR1 LGHDT, CDR2 YNNKEL (reference sequence). Trimming took off 1 base at V and 2 bases at J, with 12 bases between the two ends. The CDR3 extends over 16 amino acids. This chain's CDR3 is CASSQGESLPGNTIYF. The CDR3 coding sequence is TGTGCCAGCAGCCAAGGTGAATCACTCCCTGGAAACACCATATATTTT.

The chain uses TRBV2 and TRBJ1-5; 9 positions match TRBD1. There are 14 residues in the CDR3. V gave up 9 bases and J gave up 2 bases; unmatched junction bases: 5. The germline CDR1 and CDR2 sequences are SNHLY and FYNNEI. CDR3 protein: CASTGGAGNQPQHF. The DNA of the CDR3 is TGTGCCAGTACAGGGGGCGCGGGCAATCAGCCCCAGCATTTT. Complete variable domain (other parts from reference TRBV2 and TRBJ1-5): EPEVTQTPSHQVTQMGQEVILRCVPISNHLYFYWYRQILGQKVEFLVSFYNNEISEKSEIFDDQFSVERPDGSNFTLKIRSTKLEDSAMYFCASTGGAGNQPQHFGDGTRLSIL.

The rearrangement links TRBV18 to TRBJ2-7; 7 bases align to TRBD1. Germline V gene sequence: CDR1 KGHSH, CDR2 LQKENI. The CDR3 consists of 15 residues. The J segment lost 0 bases and the V segment lost 2 bases, leaving 4 bases of the junction unmatched. This chain's CDR3 is CASSPLTGISYEQYF. CDR3 bases: TGTGCCAGCTCACCATTGACAGGGATCTCCTACGAGCAGTACTTC.

This chain connects TRBV20-1 to TRBJ1-2, with 8 bases aligning to TRBD1. Germline V lookup: CDR1 DFQATT, CDR2 SNEGSKA (reference sequence). Unmatched junction bases numbered 15, after V lost 3 bases and J lost 6 bases. The CDR3 consists of 16 residues. As DNA, the CDR3 is TGCAGTGCTAGTTTCCCCAGACAGGGGCGCAGGGATGGCTACACCTTC. It translates to CSASFPRQGRRDGYTF.

This clone showed up just once. The chain couples TRBV9 to TRBJ1-1, with D perhaps TRBD1 (6 bases). The germline CDR1 and CDR2 sequences are SGDLS and YYNGEE. CDR3 length equals 15 residues. V was cut by 3 bases and J by 4 bases, with 16 bases left in between. For the CDR3, the DNA is TGTGCCAGCAGCGCACAACAGGGCGTCACCACTGAAGCTTTCTTT. It encodes CASSAQQGVTTEAFF.

The CDR3 coding sequence is TGTGCCAGCAGCCAACAGGGCGGCTATGGCTACACCTTC. This sequence encodes CASSQQGGYGYTF. The chain has TRBV3-1 (or the pseudogene TRBV3-2) and TRBJ1-2; possible D gene TRBD1, 5 bases. Trimming removed 2 bases from V and 4 bases from J, with 8 bases in between. CDR3 length: 13 residues. CDR1 and CDR2 (germline): LGHDT, YNNKEL (reference sequence).

The CDR3 DNA is TGTGCCAGCTCAACTTCTCGGGGGACAGGGCTGGGCAATCAGCCCCAGCATTTT. Protein: CASSTSRGTGLGNQPQHF. This chain joins TRBV18 and TRBJ1-5, with 9 bases matching TRBD1. The CDR3 is 18 residues long. Germline V gene data show CDR1 as KGHSH and CDR2 as LQKENI. The V and J ends lost 5 bases and 2 bases, in that order; junction bases with no gene match: 13.

The chain carries TRBV11-2 and TRBJ2-1; TRBD2 matches at 7 bases. This CDR3 comprises 13 residues. Trimming took 7 bases from V and 9 from J; bases not matched to a gene: 9. CDR1 SGHAT and CDR2 FQNNGV come from the germline V gene. In DNA, the CDR3 is TGTGCCAGCAAAGGAATACTAGCGTTTGAGCAGTTCTTC. It codes for CASKGILAFEQFF.

The chain couples TRBV10-2 to TRBJ1-4; 8 bases align to TRBD1. The V gene's germline CDR1 is WSHSY and CDR2 SAAADI. This CDR3 contains 16 residues. The J segment lost 0 bases and the V segment lost 6 bases, leaving 6 bases of the junction unmatched. The CDR3 is CASRFTGGPTNEKLFF. In DNA, the CDR3 is TGCGCCAGCAGGTTTACAGGGGGGCCAACTAATGAAAAACTGTTTTTT.

This chain joins TRBV5-5 and TRBJ2-3; weak D call: TRBD1 (6 bases). The ends were cut back, 5 bases at V and 6 bases at J, with 16 bases in the middle. In germline, CDR1 is SGHKS, CDR2 YYEKEE (reference sequence). There are 14 residues in the CDR3. The CDR3 nucleotides read TGTGCCAGCAGACCCGGGACAACCTCCGATACGCAGTATTTT. Protein sequence: CASRPGTTSDTQYF.

CDR3 sequence: CASSADSNQPQHF. The CDR3 DNA is TGTGCCAGCAGCGCGGATAGCAATCAGCCCCAGCATTTT. The chain joins TRBV2 to TRBJ1-5; D is ambiguous. CDR3 length equals 13 residues. Germline V gives CDR1 SNHLY, CDR2 FYNNEI. Trimming pared 6 bases from V and 0 bases from J, leaving 6 bases between. Together with reference TRBV2 and TRBJ1-5, the CDR3 gives the full variable domain: EPEVTQTPSHQVTQMGQEVILRCVPISNHLYFYWYRQILGQKVEFLVSFYNNEISEKSEIFDDQFSVERPDGSNFTLKIRSTKLEDSAMYFCASSADSNQPQHFGDGTRLSIL.

The CDR3 spells CATSDSTGGPETQYF. The CDR3 region has the DNA TGTGCCACCAGTGATTCGACAGGGGGTCCCGAGACCCAGTACTTC. V usage is TRBV24-1 and J usage is TRBJ2-5, with 9 bases identical to TRBD1. Germline V CDR1 and CDR2: KGHDR, SFDVKD. V lost 2 bases, J lost 5 bases, and 5 bases stayed unmatched. CDR3 length: 15 amino acids.

The chain joins TRBV27 to TRBJ1-1; TRBD1 matches at 9 bases. CDR3 length equals 14 residues. Germline V gene sequence: CDR1 MNHEY, CDR2 SMNVEV (reference sequence). V gave up 6 bases and J gave up 4 bases; unmatched junction bases: 6. CDR3 region: CASRELTGGTEAFF. The DNA for the CDR3 is TGTGCCAGCAGAGAATTGACAGGGGGCACTGAAGCTTTCTTT.

The chain employs TRBV27 and TRBJ1-1, with a possible D match to TRBD1 (5 bases). CDR3 length equals 16 residues. V lost 2 bases and J 1 base, leaving 14 bases between the germline ends. The V gene's germline CDR1 is MNHEY and CDR2 SMNVEV (reference sequence). CDR3 sequence: CASSLQGSQGNTEAFF. Written as DNA, the CDR3 is TGTGCCAGCAGTTTACAAGGGTCCCAGGGGAACACTGAAGCTTTCTTT.

This clone was seen a single time. This chain links TRBV7-2 with TRBJ1-1; 8 bases align to TRBD1. The CDR3 covers 16 residues. V shed 2 bases, J shed 5 bases, and the junction held 10 bases outside the gene matches. The germline CDR1 and CDR2 sequences are SGHTA and FQGNSA. The DNA for the CDR3 is TGTGCCAGCAGCTTATGGGCAGGGGGCTTCGGAACTGAAGCTTTCTTT. Its protein product is CASSLWAGGFGTEAFF.

The V and J genes are TRBV19 and TRBJ1-3; D is ambiguous. The CDR3 contains 14 residues. The germline V gene encodes CDR1 LNHDA and CDR2 SQIVND (reference sequence). With 6 bases removed from V and 0 bases from J, the gap between germline ends came to 9 bases. CDR3 sequence (DNA): TGTGCCAGTAGCCGAGTGCTCTCTGGAAACACCATATATTTT. Its protein is CASSRVLSGNTIYF. The full variable domain, with the rest looked up from reference TRBV19 and TRBJ1-3, is DGGITQSPKYLFRKEGQNVTLSCEQNLNHDAMYWYRQDPGQGLRLIYYSQIVNDFQKGDIAEGYSVSREKKESFPLTVTSAQKNPTAFYLCASSRVLSGNTIYFGEGSWLTVV.

The rearrangement uses TRBV6-5 and TRBJ1-2; D gene ambiguous. Germline CDR1 is MNHEY and CDR2 is SVGAGI. The CDR3 is made up of 14 amino acids. Trimming cost V 0 bases and J 2 bases, with 7 bases left between them. For the CDR3, the DNA is TGTGCCAGCAGTTACTCACCGGGGAACTATGGCTACACCTTC. It codes for CASSYSPGNYGYTF.